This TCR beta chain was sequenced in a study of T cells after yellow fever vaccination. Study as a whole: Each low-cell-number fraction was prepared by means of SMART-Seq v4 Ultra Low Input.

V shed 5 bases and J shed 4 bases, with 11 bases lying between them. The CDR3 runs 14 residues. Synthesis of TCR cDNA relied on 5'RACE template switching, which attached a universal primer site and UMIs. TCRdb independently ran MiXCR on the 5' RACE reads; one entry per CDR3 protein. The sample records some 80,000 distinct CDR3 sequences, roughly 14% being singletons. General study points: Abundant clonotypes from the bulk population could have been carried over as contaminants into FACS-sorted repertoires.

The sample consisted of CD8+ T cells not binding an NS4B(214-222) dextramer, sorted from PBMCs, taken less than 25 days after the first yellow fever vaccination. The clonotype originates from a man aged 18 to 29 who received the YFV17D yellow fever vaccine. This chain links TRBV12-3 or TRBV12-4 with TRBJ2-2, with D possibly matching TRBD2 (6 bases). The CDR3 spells CASSGPGGTGELFF. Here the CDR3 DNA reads TGTGCCAGCAGTGGCCCCGGGGGCACCGGGGAGCTGTTTTTT.